This T cell receptor (beta chain) was obtained from a study of T cells after yellow fever vaccination. Study-wide findings and caveats: A minor fraction of clonotypes spanned both CD4 and CD8 compartments. Booster sampling recovered most clones from primary vaccination (96% CD4, approximately 90% CD8).

In germline, CDR1 is SGHTA, CDR2 FQGTGA. The CDR3 sequence is 13 residues long. V was pared by 5 bases and J by 9 bases, with 14 bases between. Synthesis of TCR cDNA relied on 5'RACE template switching, which attached a universal primer site and UMIs. Each CDR3 protein gets one entry after TCRdb re-called the 5' RACE reads with MiXCR. The sample lists 200,000 to 250,000 distinct CDR3 sequences, 6.9% seen once, with 0.85% in the top ten. This clonotype was counted a few times. Its cognate antigen is unknown. The TCR comes from a man between 25 and 39 years old who received the YFV17D yellow fever vaccine. The chain is built from TRBV7-3 and TRBJ2-1; D is undetermined. The sample in question was CD4+ T cells sorted from PBMCs, obtained 15 days after the yellow fever booster vaccination. CDR3 bases: TGTGCCAGCAGCCTTCTTCCAGATGGTGAGCAGTTCTTC. Translation gives CASSLLPDGEQFF.